This TCR beta chain emerged from a study of blood T cell repertoires in COVID-19 (TCRdb year 2020). Notes on the research overall: Samples from collaborators originated in the United States, Italy and Spain and spanned both the acute and convalescent phases of COVID-19. The prospective study material was composed of cDNA or gDNA derived from T cells, B-cell-depleted T cells, or PBMCs. Deeply sampled blood TCRbeta repertoires from subjects exposed to, actively infected with, or recovered from COVID-19 were included in the dataset. A freely available public database, intended as a resource for researchers studying the immune response to SARS-CoV-2, is where the repertoires were released. The samples were drawn from two sources: the first 160 participants of the ongoing ImmuneRACE study, and 1,000 to 1,500 subjects contributed by 6 global collaborators. The sample metadata nearly always contained a de-identified subject ID, COVID-19 status, age in years and sex. Where HLA class I and class II types were available, the types were taken from metadata supplied by the sample provider, not from assay-based typing. Summary of the overall study and its limitations: Clinical and demographic metadata were provided uncurated, with the amount varying by source and participant.

The collaborating institutions used their own protocols to collect whole blood in K2EDTA tubes. Collaborator samples were shipped for TCRbeta analysis as frozen whole blood, isolated PBMCs, or DNA extracted from either sample type. Trimming takes 0 bases from V and 7 bases from J, and the germline ends sit 9 bases apart. CDR1 and CDR2 are drawn from the germline V gene: SGHTA, FQGTGA. The CDR3 has 13 amino acids, counting the end cysteine and phenylalanine. Only CDR3 DNA remains: 39 bases, in frame from the first base. Note on this clone: Its antigen remains undetermined. There are no base qualities to consult, and no much larger clone falls within one base.

The immunoSEQ Assay, a bias-controlled multiplex PCR, was used to amplify TCRbeta CDR3 regions from genomic DNA. In the source study's methods: Nucleated cell counts per sample were estimated from amplification of reference gene primers within the assay. To quantify the absolute abundance of each unique TCRbeta CDR3 rearrangement, sequence reads were collapsed and filtered. For each sample, productive Simpson clonality was calculated as the square root of Simpson's diversity index across productive rearrangements. TCRdb took this table from immuneACCESS and kept in-frame rearrangements with V and J called. Such tables lack part of the clones; where checked against another copy, unresolved V genes explain under half of the gap, and the rest is unexplained. Clone size and V and J calls were adopted from that table, with D and trimming inferred from the DNA. Recorded for this sample are about 250,000 clones; 65% to 85% of them occurred a single time. Jointly, the top ten make up approximately 5.9% of the sample.

The sample taken for sequencing was peripheral blood. Recombination joined TRBV7-3 with TRBJ2-5, and perhaps TRBD1 as D gene, on 5 matching bases. This TCR came from a man at least 80 years old with acute or convalescent COVID-19. The nucleotide sequence reads as follows: TGTGCCAGCAGCTTAACACAGGACCTGACCCAGTACTTC. Translated, this is CASSLTQDLTQYF.